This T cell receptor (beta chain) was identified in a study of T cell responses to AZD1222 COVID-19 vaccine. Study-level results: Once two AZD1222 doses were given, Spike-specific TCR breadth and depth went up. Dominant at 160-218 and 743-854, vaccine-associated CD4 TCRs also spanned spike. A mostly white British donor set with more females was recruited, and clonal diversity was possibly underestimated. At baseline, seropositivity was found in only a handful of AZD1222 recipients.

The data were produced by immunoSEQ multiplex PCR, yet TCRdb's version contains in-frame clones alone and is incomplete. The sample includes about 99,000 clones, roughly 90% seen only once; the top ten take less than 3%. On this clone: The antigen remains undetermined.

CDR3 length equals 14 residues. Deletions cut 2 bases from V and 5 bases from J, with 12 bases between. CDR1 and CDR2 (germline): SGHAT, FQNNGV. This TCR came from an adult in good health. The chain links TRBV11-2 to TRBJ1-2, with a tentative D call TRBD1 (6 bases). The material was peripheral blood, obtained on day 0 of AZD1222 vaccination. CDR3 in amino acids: CASSLQTGDYGYTF. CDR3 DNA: TGTGCCAGCAGCTTACAGACAGGAGATTATGGCTACACCTTC.